The 5 T cell receptor beta chains below come from one sample, sequenced in a study of CD8+ T cells in alopecia areata (dated by TCRdb to the late 2010s). The protocol used for the library was the immunoSEQ multiplex PCR assay. To provide template for TCR sequencing, every sample had RNA extracted and reverse transcribed into cDNA. In its TCRdb copy, this immuneACCESS table keeps in-frame sequences only and misses some clones. Where compared with another copy, unresolved V genes explain less than half of these, and the others have no known cause. The sample table shows roughly 200,000 clones, and approximately 53% are seen once. Of the sample, less than 14% falls within the top ten clones. The sample's time point label, decoded: less than 25 weeks on oral tofacitinib. Interpreted using the paper, the treatment or condition label stands for: oral pan-JAK inhibitor, 5-10 mg twice daily. Material: CD8+ T cells sorted from blood, obtained at week 24, from a patient treated with tofacitinib. The receptors were sampled from a human donor with alopecia areata.

This clone was counted between two and nine times. Additional DNA sequences in this sample encode the identical CDR3. The chain couples TRBV4-3 to TRBJ1-1; D gene ambiguous. V was trimmed by 0 bases and J by 1 base, leaving 6 bases between them. Germline V gives CDR1 LGHNA, CDR2 YSLEER. The CDR3 spans 14 residues. CDR3 in amino acids: CASSQDPGNTEAFF. The CDR3 DNA reads as TGCGCCAGCAGCCAAGATCCGGGGAACACTGAAGCTTTCTTT.

The chain employs TRBV29-1 and TRBJ1-2, with D hard to call. In germline, CDR1 is SQVTM, CDR2 ANQGSEA. This CDR3 is 12 amino acids long. Trimming stripped 6 bases from V and 8 bases from J, with 16 bases between. CDR3 amino acids: CSVKFPLEGYTF. In DNA form, the CDR3 reads TGCAGCGTCAAATTCCCCCTAGAGGGCTACACCTTC.

This clone appeared a few times. The genes are TRBV27 and TRBJ2-1; no clear D. Trimming removed 3 bases from V and 4 bases from J, with 16 bases in between. The CDR3 length is 16 residues. Per the germline V gene, CDR1 is MNHEY and CDR2 is SMNVEV (reference sequence). CDR3 nucleotides: TGTGCCAGCAGTTTTAGTGGGAACCCCTATTACAATGAGCAGTTCTTC. Protein: CASSFSGNPYYNEQFF.

This clone was observed a handful of times. J is TRBJ2-1 and V is TRBV29-1; TRBD1 matches 8 bases. This CDR3 spans 13 amino acids. With 6 bases clipped from V and 4 bases from J, the junction kept 5 bases outside the gene matches. CDR1 and CDR2 from the germline V gene are SQVTM and ANQGSEA. The CDR3 is CSVRTGLYNEQFF. CDR3 nucleotide sequence: TGCAGCGTGAGGACAGGGTTGTACAATGAGCAGTTCTTC.

CDR3 residues: CAWSVAGGDRYF. In DNA form, the CDR3 reads TGTGCCTGGAGTGTAGCAGGGGGGGATAGGTATTTT. The V and J genes are TRBV30 and TRBJ2-3, with D tentatively TRBD1 or TRBD2 (7 bases each). There are 12 residues in the CDR3. Trimming shortened V by 0 bases and J by 14 bases, and 15 bases separated the two germline ends. CDR1 GTSNPN and CDR2 SVGIG come from the germline V gene (reference sequence).